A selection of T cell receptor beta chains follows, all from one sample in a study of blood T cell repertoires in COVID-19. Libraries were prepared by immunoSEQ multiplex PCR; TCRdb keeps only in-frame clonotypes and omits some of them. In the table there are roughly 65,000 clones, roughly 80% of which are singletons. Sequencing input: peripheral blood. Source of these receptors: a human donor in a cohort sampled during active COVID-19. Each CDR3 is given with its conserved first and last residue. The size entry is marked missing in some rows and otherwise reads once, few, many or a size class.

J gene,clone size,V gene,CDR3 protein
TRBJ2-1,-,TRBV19,CASTSNRLAGGHEQFF
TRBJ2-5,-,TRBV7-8,CASSPLDALQETQYF
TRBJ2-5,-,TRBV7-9,CASSLGRRGGRWETQYF
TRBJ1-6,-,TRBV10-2,CASSSTTGFNSPLHF
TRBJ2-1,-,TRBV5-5,CASSTSSGGSYNEQFF
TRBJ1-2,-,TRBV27,CASSLTGDYGYTF
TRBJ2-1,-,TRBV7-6,CASMSNEQFF
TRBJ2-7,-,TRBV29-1,CSGGQGGEQYF
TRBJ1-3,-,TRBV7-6,CASSSGTGYGNTIYF
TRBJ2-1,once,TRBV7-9,CASSPGGAEQFF
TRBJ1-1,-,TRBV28,CASTSGGANTEAFF
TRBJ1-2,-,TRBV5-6,CASNPPGQNYGYTF
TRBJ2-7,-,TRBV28,CASSLEQGRLSYEQYF
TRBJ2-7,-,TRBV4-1,CASSLRDRDYEQYF
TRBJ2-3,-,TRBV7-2,CASSLDPWGGSTDTQYF
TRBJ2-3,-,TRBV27,CASSQTRTGSRTQYF
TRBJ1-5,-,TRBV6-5,CASRFGSNQPQHF
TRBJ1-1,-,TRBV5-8,CASNYRGPTEAFF
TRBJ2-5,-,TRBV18,CASSPQTGPEETQYF
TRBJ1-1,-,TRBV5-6,CASSPDTNTEAFF
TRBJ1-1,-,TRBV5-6,CASRSGSREAFF
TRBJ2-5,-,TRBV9,CASSPRASGGAMETQYF
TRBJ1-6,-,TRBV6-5,CASRGSNSPLHF
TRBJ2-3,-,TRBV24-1,CATSDPGRSGGTTDTQYF
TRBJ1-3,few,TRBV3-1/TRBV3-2,CASSPRASGNTIYF
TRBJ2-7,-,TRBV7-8,CASSWGGETYEQYF
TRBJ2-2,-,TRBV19,CASSIRGGTGELFF
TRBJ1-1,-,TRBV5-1,CASSIGTGLEAFF
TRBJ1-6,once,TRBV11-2,CASRKERISNSPLHF
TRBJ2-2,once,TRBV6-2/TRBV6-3,CASSPGHIRLSGELFF
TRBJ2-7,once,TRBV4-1,CASSQAGRGRNEQYF
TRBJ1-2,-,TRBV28,CASSLSLYRQTGNYGYTF
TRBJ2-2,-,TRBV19,CASSTGSNTGELFF
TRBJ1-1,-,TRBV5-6,CASSLVRNTEAFF
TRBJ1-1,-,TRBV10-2,CASSVQGTNTEAFF
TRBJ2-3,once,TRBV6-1,CASSEGTGPWDTQYF